This TCR beta chain was recorded in a study of monozygotic twins with cystic fibrosis (dated by TCRdb to about 2021). Broadly, across the study: Barcoded libraries were prepared from 2.5 to 3.5 micrograms of fragmented DNA with around 15 PCR cycles. TCR beta repertoires were compared within and between 16 monozygotic twin pairs with cystic fibrosis so that genetic influence on V and J gene usage could be assessed. The cohort comprised ten female and six male twin pairs aged roughly 2.0 to 40 years, median approximately 10 years, mostly children and adolescents. Twins were ranked among 1,060 cohort participants for weight-for-height and FEVPerc (FEV1 disease centile) on the day of blood sampling. Data for three of the twin pairs had been reported previously in another context. What the study reported, not specific to this receptor: Sharing of nucleotide-identical clonotypes was significantly greater within monozygotic CF twin pairs than between unrelated CF individuals (P = 0.000026, Mann-Whitney). Simpson clonality was generally low (median approximately 0.0097), which suggests a naive-dominated repertoire, and clonality was higher in the most severely affected patients. No association turned up between shared CDR3 numbers and age, concordance or disease severity, and the cohort was small. In 13 of 16 pairs, V gene usage most closely resembled the co-twin's, and the same held for J usage in 8 of 16 pairs, a pattern suggesting genetic constraints.

CDR1 and CDR2 are drawn from the germline V gene: MNHNS, SASEGT. Taken from cysteine to phenylalanine, the CDR3 has 15 residues. Left in the record is the CDR3 DNA by itself, 45 bases read in frame from the first base. V is cut by 1 base and J by 0 bases, and the space between the germline ends is 7 bases. The twin pairs came from the European Cystic Fibrosis Twin and Sibling Study Cohort, a cohort that recruited patients from 158 CF clinics across 14 European countries. Zygosity and CFTR genotype were verified in-house, with zygosity tested by multiplex PCR of nine short tandem repeat loci. Each twin gave a peripheral blood sample, and clinical parameters were documented on that same day of blood sampling. Genomic DNA was isolated from peripheral blood cells with phenol/chloroform and kept in TE buffer at 4 degrees C. TCR beta CDR3 regions were amplified by multiplex PCR with the immunoSEQ immune profiling system according to the manufacturer's instructions. Sequencing was performed on an Illumina NextSeq system. From the authors' description of their analysis: Sequence data were processed on the immunoSEQ Analyzer platform, and clonality was computed as the square root of Simpson's index of productive rearrangements. Similarity in V and J usage was quantified by Jensen-Shannon distance, and CDR3 generation probabilities were calculated with OLGA. The researchers looked up shared CDR3 sequences in the immuneACCESS database (August 2020) and in VDJdb (December 2020). The source is immuneACCESS, and TCRdb retained only in-frame sequences with V and J called. Part of the clones is not carried over; for the studies checked, unresolved V genes explain less than half of this, and the remainder is unexplained. V and J calls and clone size are given by that table; D and trimming were obtained from the DNA. The sample profile shows under 20,000 clones; approximately 97% of them were found once. The ten top clones hold more than 1.5% of the sample.

This clone was picked up one time. Its antigen has not been determined. Per-base qualities were not stored, and no clone one base away is much larger. This clonotype was obtained from a woman aged 25 to 39 with cystic fibrosis. Sequences were obtained from blood. The chain is encoded by TRBV6-1 joined to TRBJ1-3; no D gene is confidently identified. The CDR3 protein is CASSEGHPSGNTIYF. In nucleotides, the sequence is TGTGCCAGCAGTGAAGGGCACCCCTCTGGAAACACCATATATTTT.